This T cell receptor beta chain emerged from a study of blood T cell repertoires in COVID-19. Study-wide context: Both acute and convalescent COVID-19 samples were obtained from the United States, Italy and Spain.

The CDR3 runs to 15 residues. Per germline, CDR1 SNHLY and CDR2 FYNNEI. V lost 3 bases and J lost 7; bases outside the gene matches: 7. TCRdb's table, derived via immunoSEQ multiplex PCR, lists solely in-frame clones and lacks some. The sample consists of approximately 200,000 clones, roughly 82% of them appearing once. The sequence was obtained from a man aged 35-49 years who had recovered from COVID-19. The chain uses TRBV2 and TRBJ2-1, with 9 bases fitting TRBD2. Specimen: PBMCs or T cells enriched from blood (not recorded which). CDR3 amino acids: CASSDQLAGTNEQFF. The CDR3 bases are TGTGCCAGCAGTGATCAGCTAGCGGGAACGAATGAGCAGTTCTTC.